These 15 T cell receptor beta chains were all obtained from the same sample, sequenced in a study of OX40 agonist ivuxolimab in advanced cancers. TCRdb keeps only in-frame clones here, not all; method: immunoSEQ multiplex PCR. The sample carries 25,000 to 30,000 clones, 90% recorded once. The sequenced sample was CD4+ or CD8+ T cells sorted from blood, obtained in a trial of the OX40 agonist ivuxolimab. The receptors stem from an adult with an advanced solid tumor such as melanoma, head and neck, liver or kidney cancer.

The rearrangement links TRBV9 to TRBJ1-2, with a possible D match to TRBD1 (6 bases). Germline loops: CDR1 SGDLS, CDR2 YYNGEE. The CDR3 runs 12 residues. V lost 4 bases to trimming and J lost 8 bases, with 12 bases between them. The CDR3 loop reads CASSPQGGGYTF. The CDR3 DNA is TGTGCCAGCAGCCCACAGGGTGGCGGCTACACCTTC.

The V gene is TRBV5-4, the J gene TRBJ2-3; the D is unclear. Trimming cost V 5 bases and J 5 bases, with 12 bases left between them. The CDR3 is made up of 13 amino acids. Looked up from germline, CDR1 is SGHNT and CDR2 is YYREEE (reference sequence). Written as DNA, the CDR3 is TGTGCCAGCAGGTTGATCGGCGGAGATACGCAGTATTTT. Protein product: CASRLIGGDTQYF.

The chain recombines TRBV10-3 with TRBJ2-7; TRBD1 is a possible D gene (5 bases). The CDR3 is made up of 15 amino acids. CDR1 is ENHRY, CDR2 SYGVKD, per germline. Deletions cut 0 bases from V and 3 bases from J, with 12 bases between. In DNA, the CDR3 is TGTGCCATCAGTGAGTCGCAGGGTTGGGGCTACGAGCAGTACTTC. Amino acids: CAISESQGWGYEQYF.

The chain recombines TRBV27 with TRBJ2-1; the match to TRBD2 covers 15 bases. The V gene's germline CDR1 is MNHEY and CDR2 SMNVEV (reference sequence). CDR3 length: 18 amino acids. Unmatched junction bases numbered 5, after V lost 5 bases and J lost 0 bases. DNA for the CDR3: TGTGCCAGCAGTCCCGGACTAGCGGGAGGGTCCTCCTACAATGAGCAGTTCTTC. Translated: CASSPGLAGGSSYNEQFF.

CDR3 amino acids: CAWSVLGNTIYF. CDR3 DNA: TGTGCCTGGAGTGTTCTTGGAAACACCATATATTTT. This chain connects TRBV30 to TRBJ1-3; D gene unclear. This CDR3 region has 12 residues. The V gene lost 0 bases and the J gene lost 3 bases, with 3 bases spanning the gap. CDR1 is GTSNPN, CDR2 SVGIG, per germline (reference sequence). The variable domain in full, completed from reference TRBV30 and TRBJ1-3, reads SQTIHQWPATLVQPVGSPLSLECTVEGTSNPNLYWYRQAAGRGLQLLFYSVGIGQISSEVPQNLSASRPQDRQFILSSKKLLLSDSGFYLCAWSVLGNTIYFGEGSWLTVV.

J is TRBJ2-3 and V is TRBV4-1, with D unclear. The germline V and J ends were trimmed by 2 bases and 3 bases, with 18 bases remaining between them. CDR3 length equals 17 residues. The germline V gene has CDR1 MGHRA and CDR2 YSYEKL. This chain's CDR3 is CASSQPPTRAGTDTQYF. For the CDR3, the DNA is TGCGCCAGCAGCCAACCCCCCACGAGAGCTGGGACAGATACGCAGTATTTT.

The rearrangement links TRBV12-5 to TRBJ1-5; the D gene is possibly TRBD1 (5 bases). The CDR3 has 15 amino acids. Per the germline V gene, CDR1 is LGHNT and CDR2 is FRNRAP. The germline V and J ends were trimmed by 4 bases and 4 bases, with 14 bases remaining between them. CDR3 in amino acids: CASGWETEKNQPQHF. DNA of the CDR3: TGTGCTAGTGGTTGGGAGACAGAAAAGAATCAGCCCCAGCATTTT.

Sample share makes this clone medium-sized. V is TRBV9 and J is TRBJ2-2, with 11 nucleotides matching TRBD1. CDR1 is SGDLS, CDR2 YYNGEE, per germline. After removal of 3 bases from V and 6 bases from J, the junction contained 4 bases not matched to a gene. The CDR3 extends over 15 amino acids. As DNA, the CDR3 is TGTGCCAGCAGCGGGGGACAGGGGGAGTCCGGGGAGCTGTTTTTT. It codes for CASSGGQGESGELFF.

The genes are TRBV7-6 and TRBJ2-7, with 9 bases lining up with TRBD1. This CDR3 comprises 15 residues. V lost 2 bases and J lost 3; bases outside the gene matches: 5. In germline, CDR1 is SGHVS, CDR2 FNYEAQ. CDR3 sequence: CASSLSGTGLYEQYF. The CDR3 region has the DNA TGTGCCAGCAGCTTATCCGGGACAGGGCTCTACGAGCAGTACTTC.

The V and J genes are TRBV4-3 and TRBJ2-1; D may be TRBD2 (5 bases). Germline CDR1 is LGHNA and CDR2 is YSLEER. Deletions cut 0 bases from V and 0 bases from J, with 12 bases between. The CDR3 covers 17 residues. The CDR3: CASSQDIARFSYNEQFF. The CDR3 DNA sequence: TGCGCCAGCAGCCAAGATATAGCGCGATTCTCCTACAATGAGCAGTTCTTC.

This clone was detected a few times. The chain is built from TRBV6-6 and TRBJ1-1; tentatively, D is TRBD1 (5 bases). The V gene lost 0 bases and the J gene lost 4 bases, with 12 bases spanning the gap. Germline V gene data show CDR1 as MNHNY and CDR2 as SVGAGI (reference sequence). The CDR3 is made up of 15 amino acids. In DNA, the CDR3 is TGTGCCAGCAGTTACTCGACGGGGGACGGCACTGAAGCTTTCTTT. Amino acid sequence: CASSYSTGDGTEAFF.

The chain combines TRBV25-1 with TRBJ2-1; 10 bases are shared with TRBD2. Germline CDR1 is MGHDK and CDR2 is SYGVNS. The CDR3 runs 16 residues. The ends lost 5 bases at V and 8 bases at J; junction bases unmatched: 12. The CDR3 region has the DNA TGTGCCAGCAGTACCCCACTCTCTCTAGCGGGAGATGAGCAGTTCTTC. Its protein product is CASSTPLSLAGDEQFF. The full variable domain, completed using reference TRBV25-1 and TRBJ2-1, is EADIYQTPRYLVIGTGKKITLECSQTMGHDKMYWYQQDPGMELHLIHYSYGVNSTEKGDLSSESTVSRIRTEHFPLTLESARPSHTSQYLCASSTPLSLAGDEQFFGPGTRLTVL.

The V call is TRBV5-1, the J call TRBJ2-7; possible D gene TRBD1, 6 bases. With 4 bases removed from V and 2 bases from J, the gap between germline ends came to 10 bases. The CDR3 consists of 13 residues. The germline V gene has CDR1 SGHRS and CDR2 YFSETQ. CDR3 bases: TGCGCCAGCAGCCAGGACAGTACCTACGAGCAGTACTTC. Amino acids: CASSQDSTYEQYF.

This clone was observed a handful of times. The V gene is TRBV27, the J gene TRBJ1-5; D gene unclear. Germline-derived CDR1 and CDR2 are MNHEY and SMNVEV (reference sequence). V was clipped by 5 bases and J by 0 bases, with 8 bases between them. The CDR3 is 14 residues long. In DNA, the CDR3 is TGTGCCAGCAGTACCAGGAATAGCAATCAGCCCCAGCATTTT. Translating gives CASSTRNSNQPQHF.

CDR3 residues: CATSSGSGTGARGYGYTF. In DNA form, the CDR3 reads TGTGCCACCAGCAGTGGGTCGGGGACAGGGGCGCGTGGCTATGGCTACACCTTC. The rearrangement joins TRBV15 to TRBJ1-2; 10 bases are a match to TRBD1. V gave up 3 bases and J gave up 4 bases; unmatched junction bases: 14. The CDR3 spans 18 residues. The germline gives CDR1 LNHNV, CDR2 YYDKDF (reference sequence).